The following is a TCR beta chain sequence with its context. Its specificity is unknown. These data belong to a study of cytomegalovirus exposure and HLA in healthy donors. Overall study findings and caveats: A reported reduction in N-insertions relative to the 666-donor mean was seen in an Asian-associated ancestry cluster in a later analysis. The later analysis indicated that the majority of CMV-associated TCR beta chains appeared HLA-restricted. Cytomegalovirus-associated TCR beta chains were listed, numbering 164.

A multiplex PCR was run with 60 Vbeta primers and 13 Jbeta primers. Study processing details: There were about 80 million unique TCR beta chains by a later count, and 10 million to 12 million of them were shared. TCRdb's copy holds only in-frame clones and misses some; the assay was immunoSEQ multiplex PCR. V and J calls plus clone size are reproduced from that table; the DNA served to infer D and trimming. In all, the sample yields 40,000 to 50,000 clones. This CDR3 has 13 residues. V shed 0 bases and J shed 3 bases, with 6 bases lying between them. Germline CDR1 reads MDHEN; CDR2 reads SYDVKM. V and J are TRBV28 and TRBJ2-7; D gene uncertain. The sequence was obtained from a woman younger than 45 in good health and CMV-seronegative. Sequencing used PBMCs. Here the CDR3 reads CASSLWTSYEQYF. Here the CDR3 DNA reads TGTGCCAGCAGTTTATGGACAAGCTACGAGCAGTACTTC.